Reported below is one T cell receptor beta chain. The target antigen is unknown. The sample is drawn from a study of cytomegalovirus exposure and HLA in healthy donors. Study overall: The approximately 120 validation repertoires, a later analysis reported, used the same platform as the roughly 660 repertoires from the first cohort.

From the roughly 110-subject validation cohort, which was separate from the roughly 610-subject first cohort, the donors were drawn. Assay: immunoSEQ multiplex PCR; the TCRdb copy retains only in-frame clones and omits some. The profile covers just over 20,000 clones, with about 97% appearing a single time and roughly 10% taken by the ten largest. CDR1 and CDR2 (germline): MDHEN, SYDVKM. This CDR3 is built from 11 residues. V was trimmed by 4 bases and J by 4 bases, leaving 5 bases between them. Study-level findings and limits: The study flagged about 150 TCR beta chains as cytomegalovirus-associated.

V usage is TRBV28 and J usage is TRBJ2-7, with unresolved D. Sequencing was done on a sample of PBMCs. This receptor was obtained from a man younger than 45 in good health and CMV-seropositive. The CDR3 DNA sequence: TGTGCCAGCAGTTCAGCGTACGAGCAGTACTTC. Translation: CASSSAYEQYF.